The 8 T cell receptor beta chains presented below share a single source sample, sequenced in a study of blood T cell repertoires in COVID-19. Using immunoSEQ multiplex PCR, the repertoire was profiled, and TCRdb retains in-frame clones only, with some absent. This table has approximately 120,000 clones, about 80% appearing once. Sample: peripheral blood. These receptors were collected from a human donor in a cohort sampled during active COVID-19.

The chain has TRBV6-5 and TRBJ1-4, with D hard to call. The V end was cut by 3 bases, the J end by 3 bases, with 11 bases between. The CDR3 consists of 15 residues. The germline V gene has CDR1 MNHEY and CDR2 SVGAGI. CDR3 coding DNA: TGTGCCAGCAGTTATCGGTCGCAGGCTAATGAAAAACTGTTTTTT. This codes for CASSYRSQANEKLFF.

This rearrangement joins TRBV5-1 to TRBJ2-1, with TRBD2 matching 9 bases. The germline V gene has CDR1 SGHRS and CDR2 YFSETQ. The CDR3 has 13 residues. J was trimmed by 4 bases and V by 5 bases; bases with no gene match: 1. Here the CDR3 reads CASRTSGYNEQFF. CDR3 DNA: TGCGCCAGCAGGACTAGCGGATACAATGAGCAGTTCTTC.

The genes are TRBV12-3 or TRBV12-4 and TRBJ2-7; D is ambiguous. Trimming left V 5 bases short and J 0 bases short, with 5 bases between. The CDR3 runs to 12 residues. The CDR3 reads CASSVSSYEQYF. The CDR3 bases are TGTGCCAGCAGTGTCAGCTCCTACGAGCAGTACTTC.

The CDR3 spells CASIEAPLAPEQYF. The DNA for the CDR3 is TGTGCCAGCATCGAAGCCCCGCTAGCGCCCGAGCAGTACTTC. J is TRBJ2-7 and V is TRBV2; D possibly corresponds to TRBD2 (6 bases). With 7 bases removed from V and 6 bases from J, the gap between germline ends came to 19 bases. The CDR3 contains 14 residues. Germline V gene data show CDR1 as SNHLY and CDR2 as FYNNEI.

This chain connects TRBV7-9 to TRBJ1-3, with 7 bases matching TRBD1. Germline lookup yields CDR1 SEHNR and CDR2 FQNEAQ (reference sequence). With 5 bases clipped from V and 4 bases from J, the junction kept 8 bases outside the gene matches. The CDR3 consists of 15 residues. The CDR3 DNA sequence: TGTGCCAGCAGCGTTGACAGGGTATCAGGAAACACCATATATTTT. Protein product: CASSVDRVSGNTIYF.

The chain combines TRBV5-1 with TRBJ2-1, with TRBD2 matching over 11 bases. This CDR3 has 18 residues. The V gene end was trimmed by 0 bases and the J gene end by 3 bases; junction bases not matched to a gene: 8. Per germline, CDR1 SGHRS and CDR2 YFSETQ. The CDR3 here is CASSLAELAGGLYNEQFF. DNA of the CDR3: TGCGCCAGCAGCTTGGCCGAGCTAGCGGGGGGCCTCTACAATGAGCAGTTCTTC. Full variable domain (outside the CDR3, taken from reference TRBV5-1 and TRBJ2-1): KAGVTQTPRYLIKTRGQQVTLSCSPISGHRSVSWYQQTPGQGLQFLFEYFSETQRNKGNFPGRFSGRQFSNSRSEMNVSTLELGDSALYLCASSLAELAGGLYNEQFFGPGTRLTVL.

This rearrangement joins TRBV28 to TRBJ1-1; perhaps TRBD1 as D (5 bases). Germline CDR1 is MDHEN and CDR2 is SYDVKM. Trimming shortened V by 5 bases and J by 3 bases, and 7 bases separated the two germline ends. The CDR3 has 12 amino acids. The CDR3 is CASSAGYTEAFF. For the CDR3, the DNA is TGTGCCAGCAGTGCAGGGTACACTGAAGCTTTCTTT.

This chain joins TRBV30 and TRBJ2-2; tentative D call: TRBD1 (6 bases). CDR3 length: 12 amino acids. The V gene's germline CDR1 is GTSNPN and CDR2 SVGIG (reference sequence). The V end was cut by 5 bases, the J end by 9 bases, with 13 bases between. CDR3 sequence reads: CAWDQGHRELFF. The DNA for the CDR3 is TGTGCCTGGGATCAGGGGCACCGGGAGCTGTTTTTT.